This record concerns one TCR beta chain sequence. The sample originates from a study of blood T cell repertoires in COVID-19. Study background: COVID-19 samples, acute and convalescent, were from the United States, Italy and Spain.

Original handling: Amplification with reference gene primers provided the estimates of nucleated cell counts. Sequencing was performed with immunoSEQ multiplex PCR; in TCRdb, only in-frame clones are kept and a portion is missing. That table furnishes V, J and clone size, whereas the DNA furnished D and trimming. The sample has approximately 220,000 clones, roughly 80% seen once. The sample taken for sequencing was PBMCs or T cells enriched from blood (not recorded which). The sequence was collected from a woman aged 40-49 years with acute COVID-19.

The chain's CDR3 is CASSPDRSWGANVLTF. In DNA form, the CDR3 reads TGTGCCAGTAGCCCCGACAGGTCCTGGGGGGCCAACGTCCTGACTTTC. The chain recombines TRBV19 with TRBJ2-6; TRBD1 is a possible D gene (6 bases). The CDR3 loop spans 16 amino acids. Looked up from germline, CDR1 is LNHDA and CDR2 is SQIVND (reference sequence). The V and J ends lost 6 bases and 4 bases respectively, with 16 bases between them.